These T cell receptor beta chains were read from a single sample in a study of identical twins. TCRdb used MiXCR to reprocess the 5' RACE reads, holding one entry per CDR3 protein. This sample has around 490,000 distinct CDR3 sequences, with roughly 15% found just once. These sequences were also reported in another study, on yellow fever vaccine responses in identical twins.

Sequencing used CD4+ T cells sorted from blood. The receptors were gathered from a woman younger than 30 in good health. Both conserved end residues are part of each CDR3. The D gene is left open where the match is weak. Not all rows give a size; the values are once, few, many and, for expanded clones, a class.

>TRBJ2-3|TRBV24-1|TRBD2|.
CATSLGGRADTQYF
TGTGCCACCAGCTTGGGAGGGAGAGCAGATACGCAGTATTTT
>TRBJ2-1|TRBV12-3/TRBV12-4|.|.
CASRTIGPQFF
TGTGCCAGCAGGACCATAGGGCCCCAGTTCTTC
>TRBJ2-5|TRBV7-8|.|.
CASSWRRVNQETQYF
TGTGCCAGCAGCTGGCGACGGGTCAACCAAGAGACCCAGTACTTC
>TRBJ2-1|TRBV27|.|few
CASRSVSKTNEQFF
TGTGCCAGCAGGTCTGTATCTAAAACCAATGAGCAGTTCTTC
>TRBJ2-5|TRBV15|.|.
CATSRVGEETQYF
TGTGCCACCAGCAGAGTTGGGGAAGAGACCCAGTACTTC
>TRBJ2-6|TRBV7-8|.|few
CASSLRPEGPGANVLTF
TGTGCCAGCAGCTTAAGGCCCGAAGGTCCTGGGGCCAACGTCCTGACTTTC
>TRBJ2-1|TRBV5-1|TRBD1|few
CASYRDRNNNEQFF
TGCGCCAGTTACCGGGACAGGAACAACAATGAGCAGTTCTTC
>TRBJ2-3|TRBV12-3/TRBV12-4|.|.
CASSPLTSTDTQYF
TGTGCCAGCAGTCCGCTGACTAGCACAGATACGCAGTATTTT
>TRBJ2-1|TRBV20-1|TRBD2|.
CSAHTSATYNEQFF
TGCAGTGCTCACACTAGCGCTACCTACAATGAGCAGTTCTTC
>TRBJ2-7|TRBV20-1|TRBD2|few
CSARDPASGSIYEQYF
TGCAGTGCTAGAGATCCGGCTAGCGGGAGTATATACGAGCAGTACTTC
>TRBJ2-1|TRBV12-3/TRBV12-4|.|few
CASSYRNEQFF
TGTGCCAGCAGTTACCGAAATGAGCAGTTCTTC
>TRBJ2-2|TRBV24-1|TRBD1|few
CATSHRGTGELFF
TGTGCCACTTCCCACAGGGGTACCGGGGAGCTGTTTTTT
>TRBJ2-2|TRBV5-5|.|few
CASSPLRHANTGELFF
TGTGCCAGCAGCCCCCTGCGGCACGCGAACACCGGGGAGCTGTTTTTT
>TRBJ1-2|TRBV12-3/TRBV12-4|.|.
CASSFPQGIGYTF
TGTGCCAGCAGTTTCCCCCAGGGGATTGGCTACACCTTC
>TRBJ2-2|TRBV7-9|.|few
CASSSGGRTNTGELFF
TGTGCCAGCAGCTCCGGGGGCAGGACTAACACCGGGGAGCTGTTTTTT